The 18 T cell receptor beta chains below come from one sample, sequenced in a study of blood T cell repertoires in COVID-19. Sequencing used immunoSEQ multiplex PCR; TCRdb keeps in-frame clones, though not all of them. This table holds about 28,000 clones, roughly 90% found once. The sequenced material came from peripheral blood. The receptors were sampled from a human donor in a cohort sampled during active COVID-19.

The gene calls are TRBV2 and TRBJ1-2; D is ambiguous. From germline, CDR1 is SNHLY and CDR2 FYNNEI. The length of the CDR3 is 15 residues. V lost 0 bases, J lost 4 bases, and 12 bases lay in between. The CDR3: CASSEAGEGLYGYTF. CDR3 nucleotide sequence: TGTGCCAGCAGTGAAGCCGGTGAGGGTCTCTATGGCTACACCTTC.

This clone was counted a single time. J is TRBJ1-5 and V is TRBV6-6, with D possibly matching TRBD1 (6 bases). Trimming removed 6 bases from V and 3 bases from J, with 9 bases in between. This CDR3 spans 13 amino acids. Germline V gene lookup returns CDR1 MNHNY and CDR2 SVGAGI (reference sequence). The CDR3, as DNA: TGTGCCAGCAGAGGACAGCCCAATCAGCCCCAGCATTTT. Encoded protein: CASRGQPNQPQHF.

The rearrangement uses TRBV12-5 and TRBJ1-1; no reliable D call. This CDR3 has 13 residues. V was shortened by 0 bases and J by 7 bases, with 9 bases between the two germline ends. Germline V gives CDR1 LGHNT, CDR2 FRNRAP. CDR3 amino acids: CASGLVGGGEAFF. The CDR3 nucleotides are TGTGCTAGTGGTTTGGTCGGCGGAGGTGAAGCTTTCTTT.

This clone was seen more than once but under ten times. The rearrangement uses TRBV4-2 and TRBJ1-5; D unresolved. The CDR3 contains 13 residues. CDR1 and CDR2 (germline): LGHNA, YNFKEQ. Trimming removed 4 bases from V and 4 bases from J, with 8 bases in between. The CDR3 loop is CASSPRRNQPQHF. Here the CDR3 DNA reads TGTGCCAGCAGCCCTAGGAGAAATCAGCCCCAGCATTTT.

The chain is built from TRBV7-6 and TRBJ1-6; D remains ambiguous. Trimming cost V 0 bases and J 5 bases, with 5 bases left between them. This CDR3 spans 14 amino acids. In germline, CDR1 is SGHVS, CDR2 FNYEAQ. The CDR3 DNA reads TGTGCCAGCAGCTTAGCGGCAGATAATTCACCCCTCCACTTT. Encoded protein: CASSLAADNSPLHF.

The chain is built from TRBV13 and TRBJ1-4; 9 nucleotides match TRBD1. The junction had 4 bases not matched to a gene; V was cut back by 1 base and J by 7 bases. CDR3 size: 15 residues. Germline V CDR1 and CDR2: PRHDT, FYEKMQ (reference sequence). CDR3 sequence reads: CASSLATGGIEKLFF. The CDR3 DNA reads TGTGCCAGCAGCTTAGCCACAGGGGGCATTGAAAAACTGTTTTTT.

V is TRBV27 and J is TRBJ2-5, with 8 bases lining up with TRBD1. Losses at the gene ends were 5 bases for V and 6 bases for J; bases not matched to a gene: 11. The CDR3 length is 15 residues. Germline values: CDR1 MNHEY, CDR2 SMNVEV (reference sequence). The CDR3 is CASSLMTGESKTQYF. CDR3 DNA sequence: TGTGCCAGCAGTCTAATGACAGGGGAGAGTAAGACCCAGTACTTC.

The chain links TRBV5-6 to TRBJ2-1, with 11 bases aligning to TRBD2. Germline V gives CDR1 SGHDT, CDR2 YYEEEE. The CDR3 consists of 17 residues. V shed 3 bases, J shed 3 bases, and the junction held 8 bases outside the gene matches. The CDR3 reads CASSWGSGGAFYNEQFF. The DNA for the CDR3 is TGTGCCAGCAGCTGGGGTAGCGGGGGGGCATTCTACAATGAGCAGTTCTTC.

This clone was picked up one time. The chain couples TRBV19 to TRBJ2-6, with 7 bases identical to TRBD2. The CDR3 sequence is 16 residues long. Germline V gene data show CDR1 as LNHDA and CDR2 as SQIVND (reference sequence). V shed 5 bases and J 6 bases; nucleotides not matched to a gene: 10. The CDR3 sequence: CASSGGGSFEANVLTF. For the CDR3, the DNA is TGTGCCAGTAGTGGGGGGGGAAGCTTTGAGGCCAACGTCCTGACTTTC.

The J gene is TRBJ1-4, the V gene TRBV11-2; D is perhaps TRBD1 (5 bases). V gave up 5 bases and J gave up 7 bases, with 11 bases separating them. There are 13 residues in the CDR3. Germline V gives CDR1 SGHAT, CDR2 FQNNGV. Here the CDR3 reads CASSGGTLEKLFF. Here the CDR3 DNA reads TGTGCCAGCAGCGGGGGGACTCTTGAAAAACTGTTTTTT.

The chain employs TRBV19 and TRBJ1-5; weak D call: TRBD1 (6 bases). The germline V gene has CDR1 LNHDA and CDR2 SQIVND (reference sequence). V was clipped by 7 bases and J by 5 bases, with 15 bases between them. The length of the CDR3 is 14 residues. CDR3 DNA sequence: TGTGCCAGTACCGTGGACAGAGATGATCAGCCCCAGCATTTT. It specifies CASTVDRDDQPQHF.

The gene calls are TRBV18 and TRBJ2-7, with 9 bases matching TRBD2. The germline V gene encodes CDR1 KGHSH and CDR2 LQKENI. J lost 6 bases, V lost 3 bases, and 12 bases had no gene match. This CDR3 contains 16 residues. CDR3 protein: CASSPFTGLAGREQYF. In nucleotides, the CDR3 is TGTGCCAGCTCACCGTTCACGGGACTAGCAGGTCGCGAGCAGTACTTC.

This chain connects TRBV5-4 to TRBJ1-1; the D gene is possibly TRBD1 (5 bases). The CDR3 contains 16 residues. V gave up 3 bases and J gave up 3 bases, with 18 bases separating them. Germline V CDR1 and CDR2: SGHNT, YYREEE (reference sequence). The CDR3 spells CASSSSRWTRDTEAFF. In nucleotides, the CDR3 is TGTGCCAGCAGCTCCTCCAGGTGGACCAGGGACACTGAAGCTTTCTTT.

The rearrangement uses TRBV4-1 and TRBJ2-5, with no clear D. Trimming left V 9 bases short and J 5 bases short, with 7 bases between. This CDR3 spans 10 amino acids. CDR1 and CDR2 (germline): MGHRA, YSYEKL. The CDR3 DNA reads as TGCGCCAGACACGGGGAGACCCAGTACTTC. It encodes CARHGETQYF.

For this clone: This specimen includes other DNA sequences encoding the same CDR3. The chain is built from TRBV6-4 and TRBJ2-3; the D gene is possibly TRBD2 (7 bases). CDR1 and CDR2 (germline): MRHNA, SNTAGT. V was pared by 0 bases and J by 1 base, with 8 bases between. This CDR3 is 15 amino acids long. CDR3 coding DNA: TGTGCCAGCAGTGACTCAGGGGGGGGCACAGATACGCAGTATTTT. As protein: CASSDSGGGTDTQYF.

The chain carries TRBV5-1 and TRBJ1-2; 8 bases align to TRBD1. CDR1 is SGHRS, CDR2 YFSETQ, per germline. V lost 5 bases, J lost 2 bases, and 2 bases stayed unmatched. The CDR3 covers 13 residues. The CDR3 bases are TGCGCCAGCAGACAGGGGGAGAACTATGGCTACACCTTC. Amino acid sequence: CASRQGENYGYTF.

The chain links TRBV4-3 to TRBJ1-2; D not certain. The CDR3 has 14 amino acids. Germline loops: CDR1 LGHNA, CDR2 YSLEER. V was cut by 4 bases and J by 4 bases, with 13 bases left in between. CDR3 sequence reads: CASSPITVAYGYTF. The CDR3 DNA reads TGCGCCAGCAGCCCGATAACAGTCGCCTATGGCTACACCTTC.

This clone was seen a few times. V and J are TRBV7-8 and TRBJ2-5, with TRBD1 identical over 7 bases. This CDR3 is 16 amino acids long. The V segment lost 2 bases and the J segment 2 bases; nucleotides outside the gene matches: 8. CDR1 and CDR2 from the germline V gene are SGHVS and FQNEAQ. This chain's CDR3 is CASSLYSGQQQETQYF. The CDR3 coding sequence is TGTGCCAGCAGCTTATATTCGGGACAGCAACAAGAGACCCAGTACTTC.